This T cell receptor (beta chain) was recovered during a study of blood T cell repertoires in COVID-19. About the study: Collection of acute and convalescent COVID-19 samples took place in the United States, Italy and Spain. Nucleic acid was either cDNA or gDNA, and it came from T cells, B-cell-depleted T cells, or PBMCs.

In the authors' methods: Cell counts per sample came from amplifying reference gene primers. Libraries were prepared by immunoSEQ multiplex PCR; TCRdb keeps only in-frame clonotypes and omits some of them. V, J and clone size are taken as reported in that table, and D and trimming were inferred from the DNA itself. The sample lists tens of thousands of clones; about 91% were seen once. With 0 bases removed from V and 3 bases from J, the gap between germline ends came to 12 bases. Germline assignment: CDR1 MRHNA and CDR2 SNTAGT. This CDR3 spans 16 amino acids. The sequence derives from a man aged 60-69 years with active COVID-19. The sequenced material came from peripheral blood. The chain recombines TRBV6-4 with TRBJ1-5; D not resolved. The CDR3 sequence: CASSDSRAGHNQPQHF. In DNA form, the CDR3 reads TGTGCCAGCAGTGACTCGAGGGCTGGGCACAATCAGCCCCAGCATTTT.